This section outlines one T cell receptor (beta chain) sequence together with its context. The V gene lost 3 bases and the J gene lost 4 bases, with 7 bases spanning the gap. The germline CDR1 and CDR2 sequences are LGHNT and FRNRAP. The CDR3 sequence is 13 residues long. Sequencing used immunoSEQ multiplex PCR; TCRdb keeps in-frame clones, though not all of them. The sample carries 2,500 to 3,500 clones, 80% to 90% recorded once. This specimen comes from a study of chemoradiotherapy in HPV16-positive cancers. The chain uses TRBV12-5 and TRBJ1-5, with D unresolved. The sequence was collected from a human donor with HPV-associated anogenital cancer. Source: tumor tissue, taken from a patient who underwent chemoradiotherapy. CDR3 nucleotide sequence: TGTGCTAGTGGTTTACAGATTAATCAGCCCCAGCATTTT. Translating it yields CASGLQINQPQHF.